The source of this TCR beta chain is a study of cytomegalovirus exposure and HLA in healthy donors. Here immunoSEQ multiplex PCR was the method, and the copy in TCRdb shows in-frame clones only, minus some. In the table there are 90,000 to 110,000 clones, approximately 91% of which are singletons. This clone showed up just a few times. Looked up from germline, CDR1 is LGHNA and CDR2 is YSLEER. The CDR3 contains 17 residues. Trimming cost V 1 base and J 5 bases; bases outside gene matches: 10. Sequenced sample: PBMCs. This clonotype was obtained from a woman aged 18-35 years in good health and CMV-seronegative. The chain joins TRBV4-3 to TRBJ1-2, with 10 bases lining up with TRBD1. CDR3: CASSQVPRQGAGYGYTF. DNA of the CDR3: TGCGCCAGCAGCCAAGTCCCCCGACAGGGGGCAGGGTATGGCTACACCTTC.